The present T cell receptor (beta chain) was sequenced within a study of identical twins. TCRdb re-analysed the 5' RACE reads in MiXCR, keeping a single row per CDR3 protein. The sample shows some 240,000 distinct CDR3 sequences, 8% to 11% of them seen only once. In regard to this clonotype: Its target is not known.

Trimming removed 3 bases from V and 0 bases from J, with 18 bases in between. In germline, CDR1 is LNHNV, CDR2 YYDKDF (reference sequence). There are 17 residues in the CDR3. Points from the study as a whole: Insertions were fewer in abundant cord blood beta clonotypes, whereas memory repertoires showed none of this pattern. Weaker excess twin sharing was seen among beta out-of-frame sequences. Twin-shared out-of-frame alpha sequences showed excess low generation probability. Models predicted too little out-of-frame TCR alpha sharing in monozygotic twins.

The TCR was taken from a man between 45 and 60 years old in good health. Specimen: memory T cells sorted from blood. The genes are TRBV15 and TRBJ2-7, with no clear D. This chain's CDR3 is CATSRPIISGVSYEQYF. DNA of the CDR3: TGTGCCACCAGCAGGCCGATCATCTCAGGAGTCTCCTACGAGCAGTACTTC. Together with reference TRBV15 and TRBJ2-7, the CDR3 gives the full variable domain: DAMVIQNPRYQVTQFGKPVTLSCSQTLNHNVMYWYQQKSSQAPKLLFHYYDKDFNNEADTPDNFQSRRPNTSFCFLDIRSPGLGDTAMYLCATSRPIISGVSYEQYFGPGTRLTVT.